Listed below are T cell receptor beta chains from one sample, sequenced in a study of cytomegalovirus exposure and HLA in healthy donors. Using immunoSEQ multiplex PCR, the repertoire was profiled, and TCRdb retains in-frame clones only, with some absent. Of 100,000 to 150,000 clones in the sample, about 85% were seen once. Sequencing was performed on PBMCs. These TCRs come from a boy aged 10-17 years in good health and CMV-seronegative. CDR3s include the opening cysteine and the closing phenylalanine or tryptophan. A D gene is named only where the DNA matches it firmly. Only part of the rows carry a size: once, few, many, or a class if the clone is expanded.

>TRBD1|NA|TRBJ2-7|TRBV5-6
CASSNDGTGLYEQYF
TGTGCCAGCAGCAACGACGGGACAGGGCTATACGAGCAGTACTTC
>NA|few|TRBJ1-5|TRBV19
CASSISSGGQNQPQHF
TGTGCCAGTAGTATTTCTTCGGGAGGACAGAATCAGCCCCAGCATTTT
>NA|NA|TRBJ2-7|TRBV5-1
CASRAGYEQYF
TGCGCCAGCAGAGCAGGCTACGAGCAGTACTTC
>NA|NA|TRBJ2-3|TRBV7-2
CASSPGARPLGPDTQYF
TGTGCCAGCAGCCCAGGGGCGAGGCCTTTGGGCCCAGATACGCAGTATTTT
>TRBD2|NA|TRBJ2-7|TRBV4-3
CASSQISGSGTYEQYF
TGCGCCAGCAGCCAAATATCGGGGAGCGGGACCTACGAGCAGTACTTC
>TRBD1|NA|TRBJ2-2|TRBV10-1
CASRGGTGDTGELFF
TGCGCCAGCAGGGGTGGGACAGGGGACACCGGGGAGCTGTTTTTT
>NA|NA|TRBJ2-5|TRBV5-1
CASRQLQETQYF
TGCGCCAGCAGGCAACTCCAAGAGACCCAGTACTTC
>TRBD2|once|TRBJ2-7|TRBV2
CASNGGSSYEQYF
TGTGCCAGCAATGGCGGGAGTTCCTACGAGCAGTACTTC
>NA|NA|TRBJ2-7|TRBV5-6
CASRNPKSLIPYEQYF
TGTGCCAGCAGGAACCCCAAATCTCTGATCCCCTACGAGCAGTACTTC
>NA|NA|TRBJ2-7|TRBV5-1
CASSLGAGRNEQYF
TGCGCCAGCAGCTTGGGGGCAGGGCGGAACGAGCAGTACTTC
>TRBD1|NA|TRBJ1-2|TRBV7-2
CASSRTGGYGYTF
TGTGCCAGCAGCAGGACAGGGGGCTATGGCTACACCTTC
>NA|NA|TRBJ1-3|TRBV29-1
CSGEGARPGNTIYF
TGCAGCGGGGAAGGGGCTAGGCCTGGAAACACCATATATTTT
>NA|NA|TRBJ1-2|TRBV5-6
CASSLGSYGYTF
TGTGCCAGCAGCTTGGGCAGCTATGGCTACACCTTC
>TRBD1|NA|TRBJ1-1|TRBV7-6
CASRSWTGRNTEAFF
TGTGCCAGCAGGTCCTGGACAGGGCGTAACACTGAAGCTTTCTTT
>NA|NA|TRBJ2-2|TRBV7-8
CASSLVSTGELFF
TGTGCCAGCAGCTTAGTATCGACCGGGGAGCTGTTTTTT
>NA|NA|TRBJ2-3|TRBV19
CASSMGVTRSTDTQYF
TGTGCCAGTAGTATGGGCGTCACCCGGAGCACAGATACGCAGTATTTT
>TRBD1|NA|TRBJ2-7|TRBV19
CASSTGQALGYEQYF
TGTGCCAGTAGTACGGGACAGGCTTTAGGCTACGAGCAGTACTTC
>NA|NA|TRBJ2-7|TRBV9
CASSPEAEGREQYF
TGTGCCAGCAGCCCAGAGGCGGAGGGTAGAGAGCAGTACTTC
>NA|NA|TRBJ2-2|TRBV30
CAWSARRAGRGTGELFF
TGTGCCTGGAGTGCCAGGAGGGCCGGGCGCGGTACCGGGGAGCTGTTTTTT
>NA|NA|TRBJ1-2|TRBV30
CAWSVSQAGGYPF
TGTGCCTGGAGTGTTTCGCAGGCTGGAGGCTACCCCTTC
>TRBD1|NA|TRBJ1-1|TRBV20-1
CSADRVPEAFF
TGCAGTGCTGACAGGGTCCCTGAAGCTTTCTTT
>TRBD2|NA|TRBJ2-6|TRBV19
CASSIESRGGYGANVLTF
TGTGCCAGTAGTATAGAGTCCCGGGGGGGCTATGGGGCCAACGTCCTGACTTTC
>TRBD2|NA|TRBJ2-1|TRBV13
CASSTGLEGYNEQFF
TGTGCCAGCAGCACGGGACTAGAAGGGTACAATGAGCAGTTCTTC
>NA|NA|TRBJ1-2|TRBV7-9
CSSSLSGRGYTF
TGTTCCAGCAGCTTATCCGGTCGAGGCTACACCTTC
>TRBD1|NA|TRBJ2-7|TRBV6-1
CASSGSGQSLSYEQYF
TGTGCCAGCAGTGGATCGGGACAGTCCCTCTCCTACGAGCAGTACTTC
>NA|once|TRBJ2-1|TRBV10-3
CAIHSSGTYNEQFF
TGTGCCATCCATTCCTCCGGGACCTACAATGAGCAGTTCTTC
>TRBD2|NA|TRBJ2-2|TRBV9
CASSVGSLAGTGELFF
TGTGCCAGCAGCGTAGGCTCCCTAGCGGGGACCGGGGAGCTGTTTTTT
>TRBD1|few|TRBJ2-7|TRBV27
CASSLGQGAREQYF
TGTGCCAGCAGCCTCGGACAGGGGGCGCGCGAGCAGTACTTC